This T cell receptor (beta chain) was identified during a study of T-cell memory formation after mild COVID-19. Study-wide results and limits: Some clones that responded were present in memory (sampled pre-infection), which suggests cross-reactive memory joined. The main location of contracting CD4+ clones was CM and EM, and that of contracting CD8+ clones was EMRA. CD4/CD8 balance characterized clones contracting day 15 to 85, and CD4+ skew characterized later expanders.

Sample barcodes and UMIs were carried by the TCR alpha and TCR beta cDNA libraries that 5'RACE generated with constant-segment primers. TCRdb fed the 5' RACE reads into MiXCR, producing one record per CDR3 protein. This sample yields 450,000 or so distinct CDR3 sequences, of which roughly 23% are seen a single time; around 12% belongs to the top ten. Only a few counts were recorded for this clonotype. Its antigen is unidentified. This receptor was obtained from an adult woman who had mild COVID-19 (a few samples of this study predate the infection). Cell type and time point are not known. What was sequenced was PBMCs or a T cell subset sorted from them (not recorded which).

This chain's CDR3 is CASSDMTGSDTQYF. CDR3 sequence (DNA): TGCGCCAGCAGCGATATGACAGGATCAGATACGCAGTATTTT. The V gene is TRBV5-1, the J gene TRBJ2-3, with a weak D call TRBD1 (6 bases). CDR1 and CDR2 from the germline V gene are SGHRS and YFSETQ. Trimming took off 4 bases at V and 4 bases at J, with 13 bases between the two ends. This CDR3 comprises 14 residues.